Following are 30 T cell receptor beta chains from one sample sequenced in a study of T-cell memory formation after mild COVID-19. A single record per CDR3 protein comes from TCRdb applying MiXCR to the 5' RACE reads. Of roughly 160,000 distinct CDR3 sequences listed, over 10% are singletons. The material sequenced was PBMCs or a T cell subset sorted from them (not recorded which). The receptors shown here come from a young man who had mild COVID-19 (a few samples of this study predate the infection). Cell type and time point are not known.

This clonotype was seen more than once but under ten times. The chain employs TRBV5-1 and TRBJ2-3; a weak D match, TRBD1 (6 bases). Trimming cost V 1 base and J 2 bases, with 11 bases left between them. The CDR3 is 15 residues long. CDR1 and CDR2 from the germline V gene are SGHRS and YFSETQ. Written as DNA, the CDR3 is TGCGCCAGCAGCTTGTCAGGACAGACCACAGATACGCAGTATTTT. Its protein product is CASSLSGQTTDTQYF.

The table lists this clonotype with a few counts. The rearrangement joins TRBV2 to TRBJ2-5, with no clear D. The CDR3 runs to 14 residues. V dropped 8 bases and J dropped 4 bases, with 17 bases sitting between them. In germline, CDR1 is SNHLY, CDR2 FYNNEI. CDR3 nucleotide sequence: TGTGCCAGCCACGAGACCCCCCTGGGAGAGACCCAGTACTTC. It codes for CASHETPLGETQYF.

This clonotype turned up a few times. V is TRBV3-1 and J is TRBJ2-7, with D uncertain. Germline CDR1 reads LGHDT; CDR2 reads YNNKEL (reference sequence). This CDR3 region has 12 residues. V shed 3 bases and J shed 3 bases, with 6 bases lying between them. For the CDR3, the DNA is TGTGCCAGCAGCCATAGACTCTACGAGCAGTACTTC. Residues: CASSHRLYEQYF.

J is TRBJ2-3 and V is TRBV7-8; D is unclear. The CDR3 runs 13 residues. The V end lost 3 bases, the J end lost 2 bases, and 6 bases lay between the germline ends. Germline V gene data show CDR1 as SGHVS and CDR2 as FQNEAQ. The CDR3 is CASSLQFTDTQYF. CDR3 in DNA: TGTGCCAGCAGCTTGCAGTTCACAGATACGCAGTATTTT.

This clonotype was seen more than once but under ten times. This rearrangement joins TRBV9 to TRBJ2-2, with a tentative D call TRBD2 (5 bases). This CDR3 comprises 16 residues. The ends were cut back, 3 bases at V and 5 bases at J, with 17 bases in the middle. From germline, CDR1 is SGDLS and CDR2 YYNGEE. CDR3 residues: CASSAGVRGTTGELFF. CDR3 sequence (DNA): TGTGCCAGCAGCGCTGGGGTTCGGGGAACGACCGGGGAGCTGTTTTTT.

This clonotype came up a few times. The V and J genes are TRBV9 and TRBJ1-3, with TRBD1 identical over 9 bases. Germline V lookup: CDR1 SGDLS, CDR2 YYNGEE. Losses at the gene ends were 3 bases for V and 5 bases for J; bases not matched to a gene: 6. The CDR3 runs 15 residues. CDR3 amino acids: CASSGLGTGRNTIYF. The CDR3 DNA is TGTGCCAGCAGCGGGCTTGGGACAGGGAGAAACACCATATATTTT.

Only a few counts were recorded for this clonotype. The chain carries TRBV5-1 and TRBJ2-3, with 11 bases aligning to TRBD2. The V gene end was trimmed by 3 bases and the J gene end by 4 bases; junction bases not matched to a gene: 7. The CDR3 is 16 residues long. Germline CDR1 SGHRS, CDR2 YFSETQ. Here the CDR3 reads CASSSRLAGYADTQYF. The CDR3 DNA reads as TGCGCCAGCAGCTCCCGACTAGCGGGGTATGCAGATACGCAGTATTTT.

The CDR3 is CASSQTWARGGEQFF. The CDR3 DNA follows: TGTGCCAGCAGCCAGACCTGGGCCCGCGGAGGTGAGCAGTTCTTC. The chain links TRBV7-2 to TRBJ2-1; tentative D call: TRBD2 (5 bases). Germline CDR1 SGHTA, CDR2 FQGNSA. Trimming removed 5 bases at V and 9 bases at J, with 20 bases between. The CDR3 is 15 residues long. The full variable domain, rest sourced from reference TRBV7-2 and TRBJ2-1, is GAGVSQSPSNKVTEKGKDVELRCDPISGHTALYWYRQSLGQGLEFLIYFQGNSAPDKSGLPSDRFSAERTGGSVSTLTIQRTQQEDSAVYLCASSQTWARGGEQFFGPGTRLTVL.

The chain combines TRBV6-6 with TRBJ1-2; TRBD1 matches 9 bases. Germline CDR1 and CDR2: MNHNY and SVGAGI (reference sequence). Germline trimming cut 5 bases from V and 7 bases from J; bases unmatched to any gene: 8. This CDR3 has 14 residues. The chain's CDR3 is CASSTPRTGVGYTF. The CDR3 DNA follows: TGTGCCAGCAGTACCCCGAGGACAGGGGTTGGCTACACCTTC.

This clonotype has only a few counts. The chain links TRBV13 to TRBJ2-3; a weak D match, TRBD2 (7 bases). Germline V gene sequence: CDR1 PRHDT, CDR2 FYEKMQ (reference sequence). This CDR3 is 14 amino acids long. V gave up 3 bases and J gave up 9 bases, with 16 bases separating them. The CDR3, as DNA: TGTGCCAGCAGCTTCGGACTAGGGGGTGGCACGCAGTATTTT. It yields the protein CASSFGLGGGTQYF.

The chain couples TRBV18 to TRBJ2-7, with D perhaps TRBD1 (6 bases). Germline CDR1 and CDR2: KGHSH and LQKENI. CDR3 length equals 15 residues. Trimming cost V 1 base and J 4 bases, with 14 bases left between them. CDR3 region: CASSPLQGFGYEQYF. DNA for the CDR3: TGTGCCAGCTCACCACTTCAGGGGTTCGGGTACGAGCAGTACTTC.

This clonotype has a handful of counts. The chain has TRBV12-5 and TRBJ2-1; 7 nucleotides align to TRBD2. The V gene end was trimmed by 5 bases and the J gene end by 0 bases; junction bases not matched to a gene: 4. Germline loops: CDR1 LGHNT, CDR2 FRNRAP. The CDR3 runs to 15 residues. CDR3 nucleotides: TGTGCTAGTGGTCTAGCGGAGAGCTCCTACAATGAGCAGTTCTTC. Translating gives CASGLAESSYNEQFF.

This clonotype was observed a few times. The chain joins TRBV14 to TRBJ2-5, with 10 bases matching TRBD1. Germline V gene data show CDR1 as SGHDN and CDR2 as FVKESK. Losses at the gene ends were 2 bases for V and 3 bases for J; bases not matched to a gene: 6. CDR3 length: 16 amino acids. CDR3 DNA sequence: TGTGCCAGCAGCCAATGGGGGACAGGGGAAAAAGAGACCCAGTACTTC. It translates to CASSQWGTGEKETQYF.

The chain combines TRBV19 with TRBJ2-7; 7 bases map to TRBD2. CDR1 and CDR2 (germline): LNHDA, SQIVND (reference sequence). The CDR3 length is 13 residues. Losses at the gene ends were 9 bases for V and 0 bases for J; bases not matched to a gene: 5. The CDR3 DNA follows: TGTGCCAGGACTAGCTCCGGCTCCTACGAGCAGTACTTC. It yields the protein CARTSSGSYEQYF.

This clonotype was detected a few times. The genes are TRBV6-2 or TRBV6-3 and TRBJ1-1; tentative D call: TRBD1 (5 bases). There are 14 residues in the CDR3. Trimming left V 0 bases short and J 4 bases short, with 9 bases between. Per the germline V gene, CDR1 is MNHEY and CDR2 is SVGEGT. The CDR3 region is CASSYSRGRTEAFF. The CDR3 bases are TGTGCCAGCAGTTACTCAAGGGGTCGCACTGAAGCTTTCTTT.

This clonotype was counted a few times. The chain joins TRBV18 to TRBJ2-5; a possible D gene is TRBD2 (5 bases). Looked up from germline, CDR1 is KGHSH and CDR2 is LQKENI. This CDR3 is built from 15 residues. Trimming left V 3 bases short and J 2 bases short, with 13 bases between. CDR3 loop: CASSPQGRFQETQYF. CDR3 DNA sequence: TGTGCCAGCTCACCGCAAGGGAGATTTCAAGAGACCCAGTACTTC.

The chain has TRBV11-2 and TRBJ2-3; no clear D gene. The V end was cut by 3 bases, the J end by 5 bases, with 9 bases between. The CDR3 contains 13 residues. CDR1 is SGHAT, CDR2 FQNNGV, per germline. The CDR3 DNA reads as TGTGCCAGCAGCTTCCTCATGGGAGATACGCAGTATTTT. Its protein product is CASSFLMGDTQYF.

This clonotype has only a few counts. The CDR3 region is CSVARGVVAFF. In DNA, the CDR3 is TGCAGCGTCGCGCGGGGCGTTGTAGCTTTCTTT. V gene TRBV29-1 combines with J gene TRBJ1-1; weak D call: TRBD1 (5 bases). Deletions cut 6 bases from V and 10 bases from J, with 15 bases between. The CDR3 contains 11 residues. CDR1 is SQVTM and CDR2 is ANQGSEA in the germline V gene.

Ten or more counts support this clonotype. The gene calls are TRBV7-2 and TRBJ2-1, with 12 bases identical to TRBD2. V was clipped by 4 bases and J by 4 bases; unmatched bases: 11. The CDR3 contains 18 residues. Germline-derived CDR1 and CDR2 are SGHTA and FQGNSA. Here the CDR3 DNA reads TGTGCCAGCAGCTCCACGAACCTCGGACTAGCGGGGTACAATGAGCAGTTCTTC. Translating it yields CASSSTNLGLAGYNEQFF.

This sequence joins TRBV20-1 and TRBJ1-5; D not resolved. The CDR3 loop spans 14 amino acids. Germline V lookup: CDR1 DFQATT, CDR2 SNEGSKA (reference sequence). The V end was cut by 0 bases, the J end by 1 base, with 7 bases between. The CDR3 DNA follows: TGCAGTGCTAGAGAAGGAGGGAGCAATCAGCCCCAGCATTTT. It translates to CSAREGGSNQPQHF.

The CDR3: CASPTGMNTEAFF. The CDR3 coding sequence is TGTGCCAGCCCAACAGGCATGAACACTGAAGCTTTCTTT. The V and J genes are TRBV2 and TRBJ1-1, with D possibly matching TRBD1 (5 bases). V was clipped by 8 bases and J by 0 bases, with 10 bases between them. Germline lookup yields CDR1 SNHLY and CDR2 FYNNEI. This CDR3 region has 13 residues.

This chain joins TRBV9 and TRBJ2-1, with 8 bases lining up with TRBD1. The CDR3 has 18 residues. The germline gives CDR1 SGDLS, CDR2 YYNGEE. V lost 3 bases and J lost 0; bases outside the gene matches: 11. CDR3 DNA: TGTGCCAGCAGCGCCAACTACCGGACAGGGAACTCCTACAATGAGCAGTTCTTC. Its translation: CASSANYRTGNSYNEQFF.

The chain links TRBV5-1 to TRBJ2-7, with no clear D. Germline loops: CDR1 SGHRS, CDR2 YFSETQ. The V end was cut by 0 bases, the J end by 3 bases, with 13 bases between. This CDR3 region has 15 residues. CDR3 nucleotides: TGCGCCAGCAGCTTGGTCGGCCGGCGGAACTACGAGCAGTACTTC. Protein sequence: CASSLVGRRNYEQYF.

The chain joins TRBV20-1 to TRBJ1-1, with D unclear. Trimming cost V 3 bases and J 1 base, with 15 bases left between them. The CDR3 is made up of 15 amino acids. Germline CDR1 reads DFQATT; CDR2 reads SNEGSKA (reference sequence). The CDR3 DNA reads TGCAGTGCTAGGAGTCCCATATCATCGAACACTGAAGCTTTCTTT. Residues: CSARSPISSNTEAFF.

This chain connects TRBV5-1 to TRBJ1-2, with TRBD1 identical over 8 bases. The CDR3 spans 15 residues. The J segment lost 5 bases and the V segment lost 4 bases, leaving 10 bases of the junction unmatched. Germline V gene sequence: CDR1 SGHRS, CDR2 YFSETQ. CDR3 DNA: TGCGCCAGCAGCCCCGACAGGGGCGCGCCTTATGGCTACACCTTC. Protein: CASSPDRGAPYGYTF.

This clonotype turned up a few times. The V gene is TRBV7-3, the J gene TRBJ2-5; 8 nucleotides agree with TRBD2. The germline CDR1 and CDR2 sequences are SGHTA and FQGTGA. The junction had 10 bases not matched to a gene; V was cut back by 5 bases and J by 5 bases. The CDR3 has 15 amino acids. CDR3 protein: CASSRSSGTRETQYF. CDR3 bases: TGTGCCAGCAGCCGGAGTAGCGGGACTCGGGAGACCCAGTACTTC.

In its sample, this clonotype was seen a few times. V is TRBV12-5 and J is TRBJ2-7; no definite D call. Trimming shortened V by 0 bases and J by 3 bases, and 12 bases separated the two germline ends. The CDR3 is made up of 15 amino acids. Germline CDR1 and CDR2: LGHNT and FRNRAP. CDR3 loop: CASGLVGQIYYEQYF. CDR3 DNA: TGTGCTAGTGGTTTGGTAGGTCAGATTTACTACGAGCAGTACTTC.

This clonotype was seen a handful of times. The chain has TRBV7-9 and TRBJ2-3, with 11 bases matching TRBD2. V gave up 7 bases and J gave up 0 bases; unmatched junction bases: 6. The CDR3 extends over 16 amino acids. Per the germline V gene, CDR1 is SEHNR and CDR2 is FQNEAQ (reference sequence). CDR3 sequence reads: CASNYLAGGSTDTQYF. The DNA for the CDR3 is TGTGCCAGCAACTACTTAGCGGGGGGGAGCACAGATACGCAGTATTTT. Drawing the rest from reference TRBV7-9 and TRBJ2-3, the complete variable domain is DTGVSQNPRHKITKRGQNVTFRCDPISEHNRLYWYRQTLGQGPEFLTYFQNEAQLEKSRLLSDRFSAERPKGSFSTLEIQRTEQGDSAMYLCASNYLAGGSTDTQYFGPGTRLTVL.

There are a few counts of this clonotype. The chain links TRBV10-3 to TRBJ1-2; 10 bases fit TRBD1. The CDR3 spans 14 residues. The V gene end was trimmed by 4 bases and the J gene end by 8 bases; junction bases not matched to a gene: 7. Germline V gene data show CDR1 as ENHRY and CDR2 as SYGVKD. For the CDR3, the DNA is TGTGCCATCAGTGGGATCGGGACAGGGGAAGGCTACACCTTC. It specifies CAISGIGTGEGYTF.

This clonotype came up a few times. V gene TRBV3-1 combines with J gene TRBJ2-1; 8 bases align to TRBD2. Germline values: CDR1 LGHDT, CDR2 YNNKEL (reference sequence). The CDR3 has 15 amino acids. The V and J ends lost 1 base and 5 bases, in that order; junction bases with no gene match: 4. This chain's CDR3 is CASSQGGGIHNEQFF. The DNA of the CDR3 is TGTGCCAGCAGCCAAGGCGGGGGGATTCACAATGAGCAGTTCTTC.